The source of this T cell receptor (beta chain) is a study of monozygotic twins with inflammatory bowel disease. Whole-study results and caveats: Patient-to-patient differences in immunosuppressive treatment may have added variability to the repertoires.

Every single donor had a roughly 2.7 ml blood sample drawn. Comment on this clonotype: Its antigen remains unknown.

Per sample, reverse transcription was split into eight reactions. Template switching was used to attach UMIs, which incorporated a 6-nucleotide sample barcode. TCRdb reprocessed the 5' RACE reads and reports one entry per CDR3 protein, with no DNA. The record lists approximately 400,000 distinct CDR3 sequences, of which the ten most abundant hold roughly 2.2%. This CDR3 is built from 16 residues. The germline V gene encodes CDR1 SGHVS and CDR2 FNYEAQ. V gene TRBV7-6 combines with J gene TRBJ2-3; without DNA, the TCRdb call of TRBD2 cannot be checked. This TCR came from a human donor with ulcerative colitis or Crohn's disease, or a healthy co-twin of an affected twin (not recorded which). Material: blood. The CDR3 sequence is CASSPTQREFTDTQYF.